A single sample is the source of the 7 T cell receptor beta chains below, sequenced in a study of T cell responses to AZD1222 COVID-19 vaccine. The protocol was immunoSEQ multiplex PCR, while the TCRdb copy is restricted to in-frame clones and leaves out a portion. The sample gives 100,000 to 150,000 clones, roughly 88% of which show up once; 4% to 5.5% is in the top ten. The starting material was peripheral blood, obtained on day 0 of AZD1222 vaccination. These receptors came from an adult in good health.

This chain joins TRBV4-3 and TRBJ1-3, with D unresolved. Trimming removed 3 bases at V and 7 bases at J, with 10 bases between. This CDR3 is 13 amino acids long. Germline V gene data show CDR1 as LGHNA and CDR2 as YSLEER. DNA for the CDR3: TGCGCCAGCAGCCAGGAACTAGGGAACACCATATATTTT. Amino acids: CASSQELGNTIYF.

The chain links TRBV7-2 to TRBJ2-7; 9 bases align to TRBD1. The CDR3 sequence is 14 residues long. Germline V gene lookup returns CDR1 SGHTA and CDR2 FQGNSA. After removal of 5 bases from V and 2 bases from J, the junction contained 4 bases not matched to a gene. CDR3 nucleotide sequence: TGTGCCAGCAGCAGTGACAGGGGGACCTACGAGCAGTACTTC. Protein: CASSSDRGTYEQYF.

This sequence joins TRBV2 and TRBJ2-6, with D perhaps TRBD1 (6 bases). The germline V gene has CDR1 SNHLY and CDR2 FYNNEI. The CDR3 extends over 15 amino acids. The V end lost 4 bases, the J end lost 0 bases, and 7 bases lay between the germline ends. For the CDR3, the DNA is TGTGCCAGCAGTGCAGGGGACTCTGGGGCCAACGTCCTGACTTTC. The encoded protein is CASSAGDSGANVLTF.

The V and J genes are TRBV6-5 and TRBJ1-1, with unresolved D. Germline CDR1 and CDR2: MNHEY and SVGAGI. The V gene lost 6 bases and the J gene lost 7 bases, with 12 bases spanning the gap. The CDR3 covers 12 residues. The CDR3 loop is CASSAVGSEAFF. The CDR3 nucleotides are TGTGCCAGCAGCGCCGTCGGGAGTGAAGCTTTCTTT.

The genes are TRBV11-2 and TRBJ2-7; a weak D match, TRBD1 (7 bases). Looked up from germline, CDR1 is SGHAT and CDR2 is FQNNGV. The V gene lost 5 bases and the J gene lost 1 base, with 9 bases spanning the gap. This CDR3 has 13 amino acids. The CDR3 spells CASSAGQSYEQYF. The CDR3 bases are TGTGCCAGCAGCGCGGGACAGTCCTACGAGCAGTACTTC.

Notes on this clone: The sample contains more than one DNA sequence encoding this CDR3. The chain combines TRBV27 with TRBJ1-1; 7 bases line up with TRBD1. The CDR3 is 14 amino acids. J gave up 4 bases and V 0 bases, and 2 bases lay outside the gene matches. Germline CDR1 reads MNHEY; CDR2 reads SMNVEV (reference sequence). The CDR3 spells CASSLSQGSTEAFF. CDR3 nucleotide sequence: TGTGCCAGCAGTTTATCACAGGGGTCCACTGAAGCTTTCTTT.

This chain joins TRBV18 and TRBJ2-1; D is ambiguous. This CDR3 has 17 amino acids. Germline loops: CDR1 KGHSH, CDR2 LQKENI. The germline V and J ends were trimmed by 1 base and 13 bases, with 26 bases remaining between them. The CDR3 sequence is CASSPLDRTFMTPKQFF. The CDR3 region has the DNA TGTGCCAGCTCACCACTTGACCGGACGTTCATGACGCCAAAACAGTTCTTC.